This T cell receptor (beta chain) was captured in a study of T cell responses to AZD1222 COVID-19 vaccine. Whole-study context: Second-dose timings of about 4 or about 12 weeks were pooled.

This clone was seen once. The antigen remains undetermined. This CDR3 region has 16 residues. Trimming shortened V by 0 bases and J by 1 base, and 13 bases separated the two germline ends. CDR1 is SGHRS, CDR2 YFSETQ, per germline. Points from the study as a whole: There were mostly white British donors and more females than males, and clonal diversity was possibly underestimated. Only a handful of AZD1222 recipients, several in all, had baseline seropositivity. Along spike, vaccine-associated CD4 TCRs were found throughout, with dominance at 160-218 and 743-854.

Method: immunoSEQ multiplex PCR; TCRdb's copy keeps in-frame clones and lacks some. The data contain 100,000 to 150,000 clones, about nine tenths of them singletons. This receptor was identified in an adult in good health. The source material was peripheral blood, sampled on day 0 of AZD1222 vaccination. The chain carries TRBV5-1 and TRBJ2-5, with D tentatively TRBD2 (5 bases). The CDR3 nucleotides are TGCGCCAGCAGCTTGGGGGTCGGAGGATTCCAAGAGACCCAGTACTTC. It yields the protein CASSLGVGGFQETQYF.